This TCR beta chain was retrieved from a study of beta chain features in type 1 diabetes. Study-wide results and limits: The naive, central memory and Treg TCRB repertoires of patients appeared to be more similar to one another than those of healthy donors.

For this clone: Its antigen is as yet unknown.

The investigators reverse transcribed all of the isolated RNA, so they sequenced expressed TCRB transcripts. The data were produced by immunoSEQ multiplex PCR, yet TCRdb's version contains in-frame clones alone and is incomplete. This table holds 850,000 to 900,000 clones, 15% to 20% found once. Material: naive CD4+ T cells from blood. The sequence derives from a woman aged 18 to 35 in good health.

The CDR3 DNA is TGTGCCAGCAGCTCACTCAGACAGGGGAACACTGAAGCTTTCTTT. As protein: CASSSLRQGNTEAFF. The rearrangement joins TRBV7-9 to TRBJ1-1; 7 nucleotides align to TRBD1. V lost 4 bases and J lost 1; bases outside the gene matches: 6. Looked up from germline, CDR1 is SEHNR and CDR2 is FQNEAQ (reference sequence). This CDR3 is 15 amino acids long.